The subject of this entry is one TCR beta chain. Its antigen is not known. The method was immunoSEQ multiplex PCR; TCRdb's version includes in-frame clones alone and lacks a portion of them. Of about 81,000 clones in the sample, approximately 85% are singletons; the top ten hold about 3%. This record comes from a study of T cell responses to AZD1222 COVID-19 vaccine. Study results and limitations: An increase in Spike-specific TCR breadth and depth was observed after two AZD1222 doses. The peak T cell response came first, and repertoires were sampled only after it.

Germline CDR1 SGDLS, CDR2 YYNGEE. The CDR3 consists of 16 residues. V gave up 0 bases and J gave up 3 bases; unmatched junction bases: 2. The sequences come from peripheral blood, collected 28 days after the second AZD1222 dose. This clonotype originated in an adult who received the AZD1222 COVID-19 vaccine. The V and J genes are TRBV9 and TRBJ2-1; 11 bases fit TRBD2. The CDR3 bases are TGTGCCAGCAGCGTAGCTAGCGGGAGGAACTACAATGAGCAGTTCTTC. Its translation: CASSVASGRNYNEQFF.